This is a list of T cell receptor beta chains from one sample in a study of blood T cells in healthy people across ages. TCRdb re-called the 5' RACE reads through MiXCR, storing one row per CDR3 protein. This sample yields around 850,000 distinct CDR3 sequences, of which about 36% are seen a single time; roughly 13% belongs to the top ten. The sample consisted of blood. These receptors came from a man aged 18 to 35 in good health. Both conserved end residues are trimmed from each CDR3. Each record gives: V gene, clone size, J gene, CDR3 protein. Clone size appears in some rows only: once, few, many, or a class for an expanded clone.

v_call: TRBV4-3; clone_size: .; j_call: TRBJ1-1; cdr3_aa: ASSPEQGGGTEAF
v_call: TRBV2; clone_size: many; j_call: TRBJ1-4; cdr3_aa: ASSEGGRNEKLF
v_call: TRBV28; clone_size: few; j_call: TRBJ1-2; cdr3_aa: ASRTGTSYT
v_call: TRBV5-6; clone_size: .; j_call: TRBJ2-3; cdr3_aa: ASSPDYSSTDTQY
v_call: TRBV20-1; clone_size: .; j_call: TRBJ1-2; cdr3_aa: SASRGQGAGYT
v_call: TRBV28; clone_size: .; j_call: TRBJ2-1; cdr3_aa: ASSSSSGENEQF
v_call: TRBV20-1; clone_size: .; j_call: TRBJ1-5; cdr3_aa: SAVGCRQPQH
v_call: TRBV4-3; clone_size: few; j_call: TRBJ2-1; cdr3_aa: ASSQLVAVYNEQF
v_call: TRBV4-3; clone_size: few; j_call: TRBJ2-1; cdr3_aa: ASSQDPYGGYNEQF
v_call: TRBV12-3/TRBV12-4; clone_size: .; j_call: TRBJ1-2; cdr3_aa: ASFGGASGYT
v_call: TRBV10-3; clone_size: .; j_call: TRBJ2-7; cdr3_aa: AISEFNKQY
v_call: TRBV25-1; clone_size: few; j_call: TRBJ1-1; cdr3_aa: ASSEWAEGTEAF
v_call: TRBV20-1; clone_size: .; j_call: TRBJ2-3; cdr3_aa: SASKAVSRSDTQY
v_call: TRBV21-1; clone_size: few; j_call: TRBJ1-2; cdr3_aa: ASSGLIGQGLSYGYT
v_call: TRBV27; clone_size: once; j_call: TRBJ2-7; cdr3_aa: ASRGTSNPYEQY
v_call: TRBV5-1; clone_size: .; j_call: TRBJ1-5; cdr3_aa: ASSLAPGNSNQPQH
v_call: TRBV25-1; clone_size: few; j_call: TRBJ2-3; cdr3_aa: ASSLAGKADTQY
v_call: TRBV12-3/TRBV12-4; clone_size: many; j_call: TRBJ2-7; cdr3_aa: ASSWGTSDDEQY
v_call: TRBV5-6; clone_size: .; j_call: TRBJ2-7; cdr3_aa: ASSSDEEQY
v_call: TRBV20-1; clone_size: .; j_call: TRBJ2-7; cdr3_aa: SARKRWIGQEISYEQY
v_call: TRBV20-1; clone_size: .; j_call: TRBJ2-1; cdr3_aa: SARGASGGAVEQF
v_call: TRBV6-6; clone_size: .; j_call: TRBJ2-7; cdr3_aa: ASRSGQGAYEQY
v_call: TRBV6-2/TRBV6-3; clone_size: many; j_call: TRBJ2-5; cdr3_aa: ASRPDRVETQY
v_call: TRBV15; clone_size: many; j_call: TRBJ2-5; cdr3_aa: ATSRNGLQETQY
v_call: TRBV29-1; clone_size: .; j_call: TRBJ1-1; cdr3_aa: SVDRENTEAF
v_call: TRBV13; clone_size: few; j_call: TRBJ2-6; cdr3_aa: ASFPFSSSGANVLT
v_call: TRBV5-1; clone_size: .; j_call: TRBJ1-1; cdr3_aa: ASQKQGNTEAF
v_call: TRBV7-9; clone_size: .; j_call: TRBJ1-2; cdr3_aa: ASSFGSRYT
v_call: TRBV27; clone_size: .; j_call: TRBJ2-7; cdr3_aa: ASAARDNSYEQY
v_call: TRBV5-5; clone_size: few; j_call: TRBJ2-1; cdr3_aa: ASSARDRGLNEQF
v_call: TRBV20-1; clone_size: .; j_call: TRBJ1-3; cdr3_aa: SARTGSGNTIY
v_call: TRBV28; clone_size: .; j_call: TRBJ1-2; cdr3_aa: ASSLLTGESGYT
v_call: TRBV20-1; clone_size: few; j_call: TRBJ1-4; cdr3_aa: SARYSGAGVGEKLF
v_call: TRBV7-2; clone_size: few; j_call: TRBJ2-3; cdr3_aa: ASSTDPSSADTQY
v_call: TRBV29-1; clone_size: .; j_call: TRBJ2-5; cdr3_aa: SVAGAGAQETQY
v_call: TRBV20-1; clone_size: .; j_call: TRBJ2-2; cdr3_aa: SARDPQGAVGELF
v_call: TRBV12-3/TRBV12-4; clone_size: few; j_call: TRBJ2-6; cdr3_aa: ASRPQGSPSGANVLT
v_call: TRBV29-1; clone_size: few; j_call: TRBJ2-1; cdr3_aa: SVDRGDSYNEQF
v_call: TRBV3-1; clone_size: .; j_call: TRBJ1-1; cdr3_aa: ASSQDMGITQGRETEAF
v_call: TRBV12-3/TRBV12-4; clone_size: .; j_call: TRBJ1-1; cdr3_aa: ASSLGRDAEAF
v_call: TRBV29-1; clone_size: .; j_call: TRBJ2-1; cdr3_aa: SVEGATGANEQF
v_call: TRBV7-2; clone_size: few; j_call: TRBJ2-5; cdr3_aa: ASSLGLQGAGQETQY
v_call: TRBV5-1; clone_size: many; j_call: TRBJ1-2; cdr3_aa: ASSLEPVANYGYT
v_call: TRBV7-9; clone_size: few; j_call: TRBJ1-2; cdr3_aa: ASSLARGVGYGYT
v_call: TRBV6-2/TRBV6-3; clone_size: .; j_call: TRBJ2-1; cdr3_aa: ASSPLEKTGIDEQF
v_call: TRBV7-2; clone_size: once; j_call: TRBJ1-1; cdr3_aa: ASRRTDRGDMNTEAF
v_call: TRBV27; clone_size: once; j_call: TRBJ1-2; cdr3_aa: AGSPSANYGYT
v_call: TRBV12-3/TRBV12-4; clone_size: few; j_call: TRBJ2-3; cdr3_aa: ASSDTGTGPDTQY
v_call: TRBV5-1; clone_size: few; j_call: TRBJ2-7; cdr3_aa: ASSLGQVSISYEQY
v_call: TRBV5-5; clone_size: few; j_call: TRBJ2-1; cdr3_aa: ASSFLAGGVNEQF